This T cell receptor beta chain was recovered during a study of cytomegalovirus exposure and HLA in healthy donors. In nominal health when sampled, donors likely had unrecorded immune exposures nonetheless. Overall study findings and caveats: TRBV6-2, TRBV6-3 and some other V segments were excluded as indistinguishable. The authors confirmed in vitro that a few CMV-associated chains were specific for CMV antigens. The availability of immune exposure information extended only to CMV serostatus.

The PCR ran on 60 Vbeta and 13 Jbeta primers. Sequencing used immunoSEQ multiplex PCR; TCRdb keeps in-frame clones, though not all of them. The top ten clones hold less than 6.5% of a sample with about 120,000 clones, less than 10% of them seen once. CDR3 length: 14 residues. Germline V gene sequence: CDR1 LNHDA, CDR2 SQIVND (reference sequence). Trimming removed 2 bases at V and 2 bases at J, with 6 bases between. This clone was detected a few times. Its antigen remains unknown. The receptor was derived from a woman aged 40 to 50 in good health and CMV-seropositive. The J gene is TRBJ1-4, the V gene TRBV19, with unresolved D. The sequencing sample was made of PBMCs. Written as DNA, the CDR3 is TGTGCCAGTAGTATAAGTGCGACTAATGAAAAACTGTTTTTT. Translation: CASSISATNEKLFF.